This T cell receptor beta chain was profiled in a study of human T cells and chemical hapten exposure. Study-level background: Patch tests put 0.01% DPC on the upper back, read at 6 days. Study findings and constraints: Significantly more large CDR3 similarity clusters were formed by expanded TCRs than by controls.

This clonotype was seen at least ten times. Antigen: not known. The CDR3 is 13 residues long. Germline assignment: CDR1 MDHEN and CDR2 SYDVKM. J was trimmed by 5 bases and V by 8 bases; bases with no gene match: 5. Time point noted: pre-sensitization, week 0. Treatment of the sample: therapeutic diphenylcyclopropenone sensitization with weekly scalp DPC. TCRdb called the RACE reads again in MiXCR, with one record for every CDR3 protein. The sample carries approximately 260,000 distinct CDR3 sequences, approximately 8.6% recorded once. The starting material was whole blood, obtained in connection with sensitization to the hapten diphenylcyclopropenone (DPC). This sequence joins TRBV28 and TRBJ2-2; 7 positions match TRBD2. The receptor was derived from a woman aged 40-49 years with alopecia areata. Some clones in this sample may be carry-over from other donors' samples. The CDR3 region is CASGGGFTGELFF. CDR3 nucleotides: TGTGCCAGCGGCGGGGGATTTACCGGGGAGCTGTTTTTT.